The 2 T cell receptor beta chains in this list originate from one sample, sequenced in a study of CD8+CD57+ T cells in acquired aplastic anemia. Patients chosen for sequencing had shown CD8+CD57+ cell expansion by flow cytometry. The use of genomic DNA as template underpinned the TCR beta VDJ and CDR3 profiling. MiXCR, applied by TCRdb to the reads, yields one record per CDR3 protein. This sample has about 40,000 distinct CDR3 sequences, with approximately 63% found just once. Input material: sorted CD4+, CD8+, or CD8+CD57+ T cells (not recorded which) from PBMCs. The receptors were gathered from a human donor with aplastic anemia.

The chain carries TRBV15 and TRBJ2-7, with D possibly being TRBD2 (6 bases). This CDR3 has 15 residues. Germline values: CDR1 LNHNV, CDR2 YYDKDF (reference sequence). Trimming took 3 bases from V and 3 from J, leaving 15 bases between them. The CDR3 is CATSRGGVGFYEQYF. In DNA, the CDR3 is TGTGCCACCAGCAGGGGGGGAGTTGGGTTCTACGAGCAGTACTTC.

Concerning this clonotype: A read error may be the cause here, since a much bigger clone is one base away. The gene calls are TRBV27 and TRBJ2-7, with 9 bases fitting TRBD1. Germline V gives CDR1 MNHEY, CDR2 SMNVEV (reference sequence). V dropped 10 bases and J dropped 9; count of bases not matched to a gene: 10. The CDR3 loop spans 12 amino acids. The CDR3 spells CATGTGKNGQYF. The CDR3 bases are TGTGCCACCGGGACAGGGAAGAACGGGCAGTACTTC.